This entry is about one TCR beta chain. These data are taken from a study of cytomegalovirus exposure and HLA in healthy donors. Only in-frame clones appear in the TCRdb table, and some are missing; sequencing was by immunoSEQ multiplex PCR. The table lists 250,000 to 350,000 clones, more than 80% of them singletons. Germline V gene lookup returns CDR1 SNHLY and CDR2 FYNNEI. The ends lost 7 bases at V and 7 bases at J; junction bases unmatched: 9. This CDR3 is built from 15 residues. Sequencing input: PBMCs. The chain recombines TRBV2 with TRBJ2-1, with 11 bases identical to TRBD2. The sequence came from a woman between 18 and 29 years old in good health and CMV-seronegative. CDR3 in DNA: TGTGCCAGCATTCTAGGACTAGCGGGCGGGAATGAGCAGTTCTTC. This translates into CASILGLAGGNEQFF.